This TCR beta chain originates from a study of Ad26.COV2.S vaccination and SARS-CoV-2 variants. The treatment here: over 15 received Ad26.COV2.S at low or high dose, single or two shots; about 5 received placebo; per-sample allocation not given. Repertoires come from day 63 after the first vaccine or placebo injection. The germline CDR1 and CDR2 sequences are KGHSH and LQKENI. This CDR3 is built from 15 residues. V shed 3 bases and J shed 2 bases, with 13 bases lying between them. Generated by immunoSEQ multiplex PCR, the TCRdb table keeps only in-frame clones and is missing some. The profile shows about 260,000 clones, approximately 90% of them singletons.

The chain recombines TRBV18 with TRBJ2-5, with a tentative D call TRBD1 (5 bases). This TCR was sampled from a person aged 18-60 years who received the Ad26.COV2.S COVID-19 vaccine or a placebo. Sequenced material: peripheral blood, taken in a trial of Ad26.COV2.S vaccine versus placebo. The DNA for the CDR3 is TGTGCCAGCTCACCGATACCCCAGGGACAAGAGACCCAGTACTTC. This encodes CASSPIPQGQETQYF.